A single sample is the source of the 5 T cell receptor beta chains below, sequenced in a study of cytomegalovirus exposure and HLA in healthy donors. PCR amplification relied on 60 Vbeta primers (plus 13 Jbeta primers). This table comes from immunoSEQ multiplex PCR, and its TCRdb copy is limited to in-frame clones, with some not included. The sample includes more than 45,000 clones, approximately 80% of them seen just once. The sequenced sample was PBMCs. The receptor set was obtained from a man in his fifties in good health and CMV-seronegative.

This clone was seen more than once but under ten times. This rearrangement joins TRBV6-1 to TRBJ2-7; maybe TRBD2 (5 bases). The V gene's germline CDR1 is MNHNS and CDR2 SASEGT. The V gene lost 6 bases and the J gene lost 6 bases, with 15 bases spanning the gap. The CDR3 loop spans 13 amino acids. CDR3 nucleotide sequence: TGTGCCAGCAGCGGACTGGGAGCTCCCGAGCAGTACTTC. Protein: CASSGLGAPEQYF.

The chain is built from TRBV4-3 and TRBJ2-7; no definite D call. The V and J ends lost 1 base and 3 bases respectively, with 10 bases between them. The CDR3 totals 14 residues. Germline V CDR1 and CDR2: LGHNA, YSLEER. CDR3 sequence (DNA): TGCGCCAGCAGCCAAGCACGGTACGTCTACGAGCAGTACTTC. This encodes CASSQARYVYEQYF.

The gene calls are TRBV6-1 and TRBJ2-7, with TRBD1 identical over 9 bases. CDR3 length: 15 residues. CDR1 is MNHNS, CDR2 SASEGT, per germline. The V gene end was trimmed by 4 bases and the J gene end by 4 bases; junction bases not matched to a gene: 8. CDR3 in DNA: TGTGCCAGCAGTGGCCGGGACAGGGCGTTGTACGAGCAGTACTTC. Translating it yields CASSGRDRALYEQYF.

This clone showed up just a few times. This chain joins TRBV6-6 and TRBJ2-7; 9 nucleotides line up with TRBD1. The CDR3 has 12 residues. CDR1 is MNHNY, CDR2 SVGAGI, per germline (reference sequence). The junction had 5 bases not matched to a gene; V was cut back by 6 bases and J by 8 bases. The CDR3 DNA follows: TGTGCCAGCAGCCGGGACAGGGCGAAGCAGTACTTC. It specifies CASSRDRAKQYF.

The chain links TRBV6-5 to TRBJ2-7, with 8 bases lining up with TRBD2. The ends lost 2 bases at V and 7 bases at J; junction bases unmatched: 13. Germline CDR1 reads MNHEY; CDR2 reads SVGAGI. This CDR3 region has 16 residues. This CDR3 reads CASSYGAGRGAFEQYF. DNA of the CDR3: TGTGCCAGCAGTTACGGGGCGGGGCGGGGGGCCTTTGAGCAGTACTTC.